These 22 T cell receptor beta chains share one sample of origin, sequenced in a study of blood T cell repertoires in COVID-19. Assay used: immunoSEQ multiplex PCR; TCRdb lists only in-frame clones, some missing. The data show 400,000 or so clones, about 92% seen once. Input material: PBMCs or T cells enriched from blood (not recorded which). These receptors were collected from a man between 18 and 35 years old who had recovered from COVID-19.

The chain links TRBV6-5 to TRBJ1-1, with a weak D call TRBD1 (5 bases). Germline V lookup: CDR1 MNHEY, CDR2 SVGAGI. The CDR3 has 14 residues. Trimming took off 0 bases at V and 8 bases at J, with 13 bases between the two ends. As DNA, the CDR3 is TGTGCCAGCAGTTACTCGCGGGACGGCCTGGAAGCTTTCTTT. It encodes CASSYSRDGLEAFF.

The rearrangement uses TRBV5-4 and TRBJ2-1, with TRBD1 as a possible D gene (6 bases). Deletions cut 4 bases from V and 7 bases from J, with 18 bases between. Germline assignment: CDR1 SGHNT and CDR2 YYREEE (reference sequence). The CDR3 is 15 residues long. CDR3 loop: CASSAQETGSNEQFF. Here the CDR3 DNA reads TGTGCCAGCAGCGCACAGGAGACAGGTTCGAATGAGCAGTTCTTC.

This chain uses TRBV28 with TRBJ1-4; 11 bases map to TRBD1. This CDR3 comprises 15 residues. The V segment lost 5 bases and the J segment 6 bases; nucleotides outside the gene matches: 5. Germline V gives CDR1 MDHEN, CDR2 SYDVKM. Here the CDR3 reads CASSLGQGAYEKLFF. CDR3 sequence (DNA): TGTGCCAGCAGTCTCGGACAGGGGGCGTATGAAAAACTGTTTTTT.

The chain combines TRBV6-2 or TRBV6-3 with TRBJ2-2; a possible D gene is TRBD2 (5 bases). Germline CDR1 reads MNHEY; CDR2 reads SVGEGT. V shed 5 bases and J shed 2 bases, with 21 bases lying between them. This CDR3 is built from 18 residues. CDR3 residues: CASSQRATGLANTGELFF. The CDR3 DNA reads TGTGCCAGCAGTCAGAGGGCTACCGGACTTGCCAACACCGGGGAGCTGTTTTTT.

This chain links TRBV6-5 with TRBJ1-2; 7 positions agree with TRBD1. The V and J ends lost 5 bases and 7 bases, in that order; junction bases with no gene match: 7. Germline CDR1 is MNHEY and CDR2 is SVGAGI. This CDR3 is 13 amino acids long. The CDR3 sequence: CASSTTGQLGYTF. DNA for the CDR3: TGTGCCAGCAGTACGACGGGACAGCTTGGCTACACCTTC.

The chain employs TRBV6-5 and TRBJ2-1; 14 bases agree with TRBD2. In germline, CDR1 is MNHEY, CDR2 SVGAGI. J lost 6 bases, V lost 6 bases, and 4 bases had no gene match. This CDR3 has 15 residues. CDR3 nucleotides: TGTGCCAGCAGGCTAGGGACTAGCGGGGGCAATGAGCAGTTCTTC. The encoded protein is CASRLGTSGGNEQFF.

The chain carries TRBV18 and TRBJ1-1; 7 bases map to TRBD1. CDR3 length: 14 amino acids. Trimming at V came to 0 bases and at J to 8 bases, leaving 6 bases not matched to a gene. Germline V lookup: CDR1 KGHSH, CDR2 LQKENI. The CDR3 spells CASSPPARGYEAFF. DNA for the CDR3: TGTGCCAGCTCACCACCCGCCAGGGGGTACGAAGCTTTCTTT.

The chain uses TRBV19 and TRBJ1-1; maybe TRBD1 (6 bases). CDR1 LNHDA and CDR2 SQIVND come from the germline V gene (reference sequence). V lost 7 bases and J 1 base, leaving 10 bases between the germline ends. The CDR3 has 13 residues. The CDR3 region has the DNA TGTGCCAGTAAGGGCAGGGGGAACACTGAAGCTTTCTTT. This translates into CASKGRGNTEAFF.

This rearrangement joins TRBV21-1 to TRBJ1-6; the table's D gene call, TRBD1, was not cross checked with the DNA. TRBV21-1 is a known pseudogene. The CDR3 runs 14 residues. Here the CDR3 reads CASVSGHRSSPLHF. In DNA, the CDR3 is TGTGCCAGCGTCTCGGGACACCGGAGTTCACCCCTCCACTTT.

This chain joins TRBV25-1 and TRBJ2-3; 10 nucleotides align to TRBD2. Trimming took 5 bases from V and 4 from J; bases not matched to a gene: 9. This CDR3 comprises 16 residues. Germline values: CDR1 MGHDK, CDR2 SYGVNS. CDR3: CASSWDRLAGADTQYF. Here the CDR3 DNA reads TGTGCCAGCAGTTGGGATAGGCTAGCGGGAGCAGATACGCAGTATTTT.

The J gene is TRBJ1-3, the V gene TRBV5-1; possibly TRBD1 for D (5 bases). There are 15 residues in the CDR3. Germline values: CDR1 SGHRS, CDR2 YFSETQ. V was trimmed by 2 bases and J by 0 bases, leaving 9 bases between them. In DNA form, the CDR3 reads TGCGCCAGCAGCTTAACACAGGCCTCTGGAAACACCATATATTTT. Translation gives CASSLTQASGNTIYF.

V gene TRBV11-1 combines with J gene TRBJ1-6; D gene unclear. Germline V gives CDR1 SGHAT, CDR2 FQDESV (reference sequence). Trimming stripped 1 base from V and 6 bases from J, with 4 bases between. CDR3 size: 13 residues. CDR3 sequence reads: CASSLGSNSPLHF. The DNA of the CDR3 is TGTGCCAGCAGCTTAGGCAGTAATTCACCCCTCCACTTT.

The chain employs TRBV19 and TRBJ1-3; D is uncertain. V was trimmed by 3 bases and J by 0 bases, leaving 9 bases between them. Germline CDR1 and CDR2: LNHDA and SQIVND (reference sequence). The CDR3 runs to 15 residues. In DNA form, the CDR3 reads TGTGCCAGTAGTATTGCCAGTTTCTCTGGAAACACCATATATTTT. Protein sequence: CASSIASFSGNTIYF.

This chain links TRBV3-1 (or the pseudogene TRBV3-2) with TRBJ2-7; TRBD2 agrees at 11 bases. The CDR3 sequence is 16 residues long. The V gene end was trimmed by 8 bases and the J gene end by 2 bases; junction bases not matched to a gene: 11. Per germline, CDR1 LGHDT and CDR2 YNNKEL (reference sequence). This CDR3 reads CASLTSGSFPAYEQYF. The CDR3 nucleotides read TGTGCCAGCCTTACTAGCGGGAGTTTCCCAGCCTACGAGCAGTACTTC.

V and J are TRBV28 and TRBJ2-3, with D tentatively TRBD2 (6 bases). Germline CDR1 is MDHEN and CDR2 is SYDVKM. This CDR3 comprises 14 residues. Trimming shortened V by 8 bases and J by 2 bases, and 14 bases separated the two germline ends. The CDR3 DNA follows: TGTGCCAGCCGGGGAGGTGGGAACACAGATACGCAGTATTTT. Translated, it gives CASRGGGNTDTQYF. The complete variable domain, with remaining parts taken from reference TRBV28 and TRBJ2-3, reads DVKVTQSSRYLVKRTGEKVFLECVQDMDHENMFWYRQDPGLGLRLIYFSYDVKMKEKGDIPEGYSVSREKKERFSLILESASTNQTSMYLCASRGGGNTDTQYFGPGTRLTVL.

This clone was counted once. The rearrangement joins TRBV30 to TRBJ1-6; D is uncertain. The germline V gene has CDR1 GTSNPN and CDR2 SVGIG (reference sequence). The V end lost 8 bases, the J end lost 4 bases, and 12 bases lay between the germline ends. This CDR3 has 13 residues. DNA of the CDR3: TGTGCCGGATCCGGGGAATATAATTCACCCCTCCACTTT. It encodes CAGSGEYNSPLHF.

The J gene is TRBJ2-3, the V gene TRBV29-1; D is unclear. V lost 3 bases to trimming and J lost 0 bases, with 7 bases between them. Germline CDR1 and CDR2: SQVTM and ANQGSEA. There are 13 residues in the CDR3. The CDR3 sequence is CSVDSSSTDTQYF. In nucleotides, the CDR3 is TGCAGCGTTGACAGTTCTAGCACAGATACGCAGTATTTT.

The chain combines TRBV27 with TRBJ1-6, with 7 bases fitting TRBD1. The germline CDR1 and CDR2 sequences are MNHEY and SMNVEV (reference sequence). V lost 5 bases and J lost 7; bases outside the gene matches: 8. The CDR3 contains 15 residues. CDR3 region: CASSATDRFNSPLHF. CDR3 bases: TGTGCCAGCAGTGCCACGGACAGGTTCAATTCACCCCTCCACTTT.

The chain links TRBV28 to TRBJ1-5, with TRBD1 matching 7 bases. This CDR3 is built from 15 residues. Germline trimming cut 5 bases from V and 7 bases from J; bases unmatched to any gene: 11. CDR1 and CDR2 (germline): MDHEN, SYDVKM. The CDR3 DNA is TGTGCCAGCAGTCCCCCCGACAGGGTAGGCCAGCCCCAGCATTTT. The encoded protein is CASSPPDRVGQPQHF.

This clone appeared a single time. The chain couples TRBV6-1 to TRBJ1-5; possibly TRBD1 for D (5 bases). This CDR3 contains 14 residues. Germline V gene sequence: CDR1 MNHNS, CDR2 SASEGT. Trimming shortened V by 3 bases and J by 6 bases, and 12 bases separated the two germline ends. CDR3 nucleotides: TGTGCCAGCAGTGATCAGGTGGGGGGTCAGCCCCAGCATTTT. Translating gives CASSDQVGGQPQHF.

DNA for the CDR3: TGTGCCAGCACCGCCGGGACAAGTTCCTACGAGCAGTACTTC. This codes for CASTAGTSSYEQYF. The chain combines TRBV7-9 with TRBJ2-7, with a weak D call TRBD1 (6 bases). V dropped 7 bases and J dropped 1 base, with 14 bases sitting between them. Germline V gives CDR1 SEHNR, CDR2 FQNEAQ (reference sequence). The CDR3 covers 14 residues. Full variable domain (outside the CDR3, taken from reference TRBV7-9 and TRBJ2-7): DTGVSQNPRHKITKRGQNVTFRCDPISEHNRLYWYRQTLGQGPEFLTYFQNEAQLEKSRLLSDRFSAERPKGSFSTLEIQRTEQGDSAMYLCASTAGTSSYEQYFGPGTRLTVT.

As for this clone: Other nucleotide sequences in the sample specify the same CDR3. The J gene is TRBJ1-5, the V gene TRBV2, with 9 positions matching TRBD1. Trimming at V came to 6 bases and at J to 2 bases, leaving 2 bases not matched to a gene. This CDR3 has 14 residues. Germline CDR1 SNHLY, CDR2 FYNNEI. CDR3 amino acids: CASRDRGGNQPQHF. CDR3 bases: TGTGCCAGCAGGGACAGGGGCGGCAATCAGCCCCAGCATTTT.